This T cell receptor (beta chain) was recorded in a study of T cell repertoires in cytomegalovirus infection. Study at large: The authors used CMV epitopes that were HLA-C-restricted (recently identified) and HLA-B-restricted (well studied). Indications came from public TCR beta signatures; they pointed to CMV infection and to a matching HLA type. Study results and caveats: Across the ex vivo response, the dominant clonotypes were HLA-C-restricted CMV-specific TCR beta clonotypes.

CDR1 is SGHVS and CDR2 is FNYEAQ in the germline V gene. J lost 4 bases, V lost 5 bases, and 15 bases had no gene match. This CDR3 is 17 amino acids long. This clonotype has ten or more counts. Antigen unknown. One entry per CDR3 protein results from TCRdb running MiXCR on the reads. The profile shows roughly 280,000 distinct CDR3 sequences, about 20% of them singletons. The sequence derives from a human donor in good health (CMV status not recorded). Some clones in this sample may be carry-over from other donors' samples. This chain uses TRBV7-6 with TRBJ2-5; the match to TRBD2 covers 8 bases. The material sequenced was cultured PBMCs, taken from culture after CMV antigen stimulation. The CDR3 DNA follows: TGTGCCAGCAGCGCGTCAGTCAAACTAGCGGCAGGAGAGACCCAGTACTTC. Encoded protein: CASSASVKLAAGETQYF. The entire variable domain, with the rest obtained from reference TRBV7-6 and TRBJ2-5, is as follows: GAGVSQSPRYKVTKRGQDVALRCDPISGHVSLYWYRQALGQGPEFLTYFNYEAQQDKSGLPNDRFSAERPEGSISTLTIQRTEQRDSAMYRCASSASVKLAAGETQYFGPGTRLLVL.